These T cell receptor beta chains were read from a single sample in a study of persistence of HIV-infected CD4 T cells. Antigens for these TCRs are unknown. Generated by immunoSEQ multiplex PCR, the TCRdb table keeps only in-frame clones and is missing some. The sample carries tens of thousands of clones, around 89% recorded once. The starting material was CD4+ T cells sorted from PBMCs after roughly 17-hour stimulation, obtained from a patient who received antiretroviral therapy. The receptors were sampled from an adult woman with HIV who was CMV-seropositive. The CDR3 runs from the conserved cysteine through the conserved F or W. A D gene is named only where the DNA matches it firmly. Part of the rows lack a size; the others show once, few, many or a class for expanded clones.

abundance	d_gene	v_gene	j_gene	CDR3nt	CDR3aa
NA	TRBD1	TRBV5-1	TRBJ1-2	TGCGCCAGCAGCTTGTTTTCGGGCAGGGGGTCCGGCGGAGTAGGCTACACCTTC	CASSLFSGRGSGGVGYTF
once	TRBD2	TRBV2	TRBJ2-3	TGTGCCAGCAGTGGACTAGCTTTGACAGATACGCAGTATTTT	CASSGLALTDTQYF
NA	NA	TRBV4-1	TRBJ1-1	TGCGCCAGCAGCCAAGATGCTTCTTCAATGAAGCACACTGAAGCTTTCTTT	CASSQDASSMKHTEAFF
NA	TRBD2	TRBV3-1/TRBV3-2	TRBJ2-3	TGTGCCAGCAGCCAGAGGGCGGGGGTAGTAGATACGCAGTATTTT	CASSQRAGVVDTQYF
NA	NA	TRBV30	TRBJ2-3	TGTGCCTGGAGTAGTATGAGTTCTTCTAGCACAGATACGCAGTATTTT	CAWSSMSSSSTDTQYF
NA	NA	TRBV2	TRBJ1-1	TGTGCCAGCAGTGCCAGAGGGTGGATTGAAGCTTTCTTT	CASSARGWIEAFF
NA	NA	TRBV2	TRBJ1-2	TGTGCCAGCAGGAACATACGAGAAGGCGGCTACACCTTC	CASRNIREGGYTF
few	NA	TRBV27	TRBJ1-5	TGTGCCAGCAGGCCGGTATCTGTAAGCAATCAGCCCCAGCATTTT	CASRPVSVSNQPQHF
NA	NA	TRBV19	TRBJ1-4	TGTGCCAGTAGTGTCCGGGACCGAGAAAAACTGTTTTTT	CASSVRDREKLFF
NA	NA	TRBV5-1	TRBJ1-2	TGCGCCAGCAGGTTCGACGGATCTTCAACAGGCTACACCTTC	CASRFDGSSTGYTF
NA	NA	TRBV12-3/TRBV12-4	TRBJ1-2	TGTGCCAGCAGTTCAAGGGAAAACTATGGCTACACCTTC	CASSSRENYGYTF
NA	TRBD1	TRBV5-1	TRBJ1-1	TGCGCCAGCAGCTTGGCAGGGGGTAACACTGAAGCTTTCTTT	CASSLAGGNTEAFF